The 13 T cell receptor beta chains in this list originate from one sample, sequenced in a study of T-cell memory formation after mild COVID-19. One entry per CDR3 protein, called by TCRdb with MiXCR from the 5' RACE reads. In the table there are some 600,000 distinct CDR3 sequences, around 16% of which are singletons. The material sequenced was PBMCs or a T cell subset sorted from them (not recorded which). These receptors all come from an adult woman who had mild COVID-19 (a few samples of this study predate the infection). Cell type and time point are not known.

This clonotype came up a few times. The chain couples TRBV7-6 to TRBJ2-7; TRBD1 or TRBD2 may be the D gene (5 bases each). The CDR3 sequence is 14 residues long. Germline V CDR1 and CDR2: SGHVS, FNYEAQ. The V end lost 4 bases, the J end lost 3 bases, and 13 bases lay between the germline ends. The CDR3 reads CASSWDESGYEQYF. The CDR3 region has the DNA TGTGCCAGCAGCTGGGACGAGTCGGGCTACGAGCAGTACTTC.

The chain recombines TRBV12-3 or TRBV12-4 with TRBJ2-7; possible D gene TRBD2, 6 bases. The CDR3 extends over 14 amino acids. Trimming removed 8 bases at V and 6 bases at J, with 20 bases between. For the CDR3, the DNA is TGTGCCAGCGCCGGAGGGGATCGGTACGGCGAGCAGTACTTC. It codes for CASAGGDRYGEQYF.

The chain joins TRBV15 to TRBJ1-1; D ambiguous. Trimming removed 0 bases at V and 11 bases at J, with 19 bases between. This CDR3 contains 15 residues. Germline assignment: CDR1 LNHNV and CDR2 YYDKDF (reference sequence). The CDR3 DNA follows: TGTGCCACCAGCAGAGATAGGTGGGCAGCGGGAGAGGCTTTCTTT. This sequence encodes CATSRDRWAAGEAFF.

The rearrangement links TRBV20-1 to TRBJ2-5; D may be TRBD2 (6 bases). Germline CDR1 and CDR2: DFQATT and SNEGSKA (reference sequence). This CDR3 comprises 15 residues. Trimming took 3 bases from V and 7 from J, leaving 21 bases between them. CDR3 DNA: TGCAGTGCTAGGGTGTCGGCGACGGGGGTAGGGACCCAGTACTTC. Protein: CSARVSATGVGTQYF.

The V call is TRBV5-1, the J call TRBJ2-7; 9 bases are shared with TRBD1. V lost 0 bases to trimming and J lost 2 bases; unmatched junction nucleotides: 6. From germline, CDR1 is SGHRS and CDR2 YFSETQ. The CDR3 is 16 amino acids. The CDR3, as DNA: TGCGCCAGCAGCTTGGGGCGGACAGGGGCGGCCTACGAGCAGTACTTC. Translation: CASSLGRTGAAYEQYF.

The chain joins TRBV5-1 to TRBJ2-5; D could derive from TRBD1 or TRBD2 (5 bases each). Germline CDR1 reads SGHRS; CDR2 reads YFSETQ. Trimming shortened V by 6 bases and J by 3 bases, and 12 bases separated the two germline ends. The CDR3 has 13 residues. CDR3 in amino acids: CASKRGLEETQYF. The CDR3 DNA reads as TGCGCCAGCAAGAGGGGCTTGGAAGAGACCCAGTACTTC.

The chain is built from TRBV7-9 and TRBJ2-3, with 13 nucleotides matching TRBD2. This CDR3 contains 18 residues. V dropped 2 bases and J dropped 0; count of bases not matched to a gene: 5. Germline V gene sequence: CDR1 SEHNR, CDR2 FQNEAQ (reference sequence). The CDR3 sequence: CASSLSRTSGGSTDTQYF. CDR3 DNA: TGTGCCAGCAGCTTAAGTAGGACTAGCGGGGGAAGCACAGATACGCAGTATTTT. The full variable domain, with the rest looked up from reference TRBV7-9 and TRBJ2-3, is DTGVSQNPRHKITKRGQNVTFRCDPISEHNRLYWYRQTLGQGPEFLTYFQNEAQLEKSRLLSDRFSAERPKGSFSTLEIQRTEQGDSAMYLCASSLSRTSGGSTDTQYFGPGTRLTVL.

V gene TRBV24-1 combines with J gene TRBJ2-2, with D possibly matching TRBD1 (5 bases). The ends were cut back, 4 bases at V and 7 bases at J, with 18 bases in the middle. The CDR3 is 16 amino acids. Per the germline V gene, CDR1 is KGHDR and CDR2 is SFDVKD. Written as DNA, the CDR3 is TGTGCCACCAGTGAGTCCCAACCTGGGGCAGGCGGGGAGCTGTTTTTT. It is translated as CATSESQPGAGGELFF.

The V call is TRBV7-9, the J call TRBJ2-5; 16 bases are shared with TRBD2. V gave up 4 bases and J gave up 4 bases; unmatched junction bases: 6. Per the germline V gene, CDR1 is SEHNR and CDR2 is FQNEAQ (reference sequence). The CDR3 sequence is 17 residues long. CDR3 protein: CASSSGTSGRAGETQYF. DNA for the CDR3: TGTGCCAGCAGCTCCGGGACTAGCGGGAGGGCAGGAGAGACCCAGTACTTC.

V gene TRBV5-1 combines with J gene TRBJ1-1; TRBD1 matches 7 bases. Germline V gene sequence: CDR1 SGHRS, CDR2 YFSETQ. The CDR3 contains 15 residues. Trimming removed 2 bases from V and 4 bases from J; junction bases left unmatched: 8. Here the CDR3 DNA reads TGCGCCAGCAGCTTCCGACAGGGTGGAGGCACTGAAGCTTTCTTT. This sequence encodes CASSFRQGGGTEAFF.

The chain is built from TRBV5-1 and TRBJ2-1; D ambiguous. V lost 0 bases to trimming and J lost 1 base, with 11 bases between them. In germline, CDR1 is SGHRS, CDR2 YFSETQ. The length of the CDR3 is 16 residues. CDR3 region: CASSLVTAQSYNEQFF. The CDR3 DNA reads TGCGCCAGCAGCTTGGTTACAGCCCAGTCCTACAATGAGCAGTTCTTC.

CDR3 nucleotide sequence: TGTGCCAGCAGTTTCGCGGTGGACACTGAAGCTTTCTTT. Translated: CASSFAVDTEAFF. The J gene is TRBJ1-1, the V gene TRBV28; D remains unclear. The V and J ends lost 3 bases and 3 bases respectively, with 8 bases between them. CDR1 is MDHEN and CDR2 is SYDVKM in the germline V gene. This CDR3 comprises 13 residues.

V is TRBV18 and J is TRBJ2-5; D possibly uses TRBD1 or TRBD2 (5 bases each). CDR3 length: 14 residues. CDR1 and CDR2 from the germline V gene are KGHSH and LQKENI. Trimming cost V 5 bases and J 3 bases, with 13 bases left between them. DNA of the CDR3: TGTGCCAGCTCAGCTCTGAGGGGCGAAGAGACCCAGTACTTC. Its translation is CASSALRGEETQYF.